A single sample is the source of the 4 T cell receptor beta chains below, sequenced in a study of T cells in Graves' hyperthyroidism and ophthalmopathy. RNA transcripts were the template for amplifying TCR beta CDR3 regions. HTBI primers were the set used in a first-round RT-PCR of the TCR CDR3. One entry per CDR3 protein results from TCRdb running MiXCR on the multiplex PCR reads. Here the sample spans about 270,000 distinct CDR3 sequences, roughly 15% being singletons. Sample: blood. These receptors were obtained from a woman aged 45 to 65 with Graves' hyperthyroidism that later progressed to Graves' ophthalmopathy.

This clonotype was seen at least ten times. This chain links TRBV11-2 with TRBJ2-1; 7 bases map to TRBD2. CDR1 and CDR2 (germline): SGHAT, FQNNGV. J was trimmed by 7 bases and V by 3 bases; bases with no gene match: 6. This CDR3 has 14 amino acids. The DNA of the CDR3 is TGTGCCAGCAGCTTTACGGGAGGCTTAAATGAGCAGTTCTTC. This encodes CASSFTGGLNEQFF.

This clonotype showed up many times. The CDR3 here is CASTLARDITFYEQYF. Written as DNA, the CDR3 is TGTGCCAGCACCCTCGCCCGGGACATCACATTTTACGAGCAGTACTTC. The chain links TRBV12-3 or TRBV12-4 to TRBJ2-7, with TRBD1 as a possible D gene (6 bases). CDR3 length equals 16 residues. The germline V and J ends were trimmed by 7 bases and 4 bases, with 23 bases remaining between them.

This clonotype was counted ten times or more. This chain connects TRBV2 to TRBJ2-3, with 9 bases lining up with TRBD1. In germline, CDR1 is SNHLY, CDR2 FYNNEI. Trimming removed 5 bases from V and 5 bases from J; junction bases left unmatched: 8. CDR3 length: 15 residues. The CDR3 sequence is CASSRMTGGEDTQYF. CDR3 DNA sequence: TGTGCCAGCAGTAGGATGACAGGGGGGGAAGATACGCAGTATTTT.

This clonotype was seen a handful of times. V and J are TRBV4-1 and TRBJ2-1; perhaps TRBD1 as D (7 bases). Deletions cut 0 bases from V and 9 bases from J, with 12 bases between. CDR3 length: 14 residues. The V gene's germline CDR1 is MGHRA and CDR2 YSYEKL. The DNA of the CDR3 is TGCGCCAGCAGCCAAGATACGCGGGACAGTGAGCAGTTCTTC. It specifies CASSQDTRDSEQFF.